This T cell receptor (beta chain) was identified in a study of CD8+ T cells in alopecia areata (dated by TCRdb to between 2017 and 2018). Concerning the study at large: Treated patients were enrolled in an open-label pilot trial of oral tofacitinib at 5 to 10 mg twice daily for moderate-to-severe alopecia areata. Tofacitinib was administered for 6 to 18 months, and 6 months of follow-up off drug were then conducted to assess delayed response and recurrence. Disease severity in treated patients was measured with the SALT score, which quantifies the percentage of affected scalp surface area. The study used high-throughput TCRbeta sequencing to examine T cell clonal expansion in alopecia areata, in both the C3H/HeJ mouse model and human patients. In humans, TCRbeta sequencing was performed on scalp tissue and on sorted CD4+ and CD8+ peripheral blood T cells from healthy controls and from patients with patchy or totalis/universalis alopecia areata. Patients on tofacitinib were biopsied at baseline and after 4 and 24 weeks of treatment, and several of the patients also had a later scalp biopsy. Clonality in the scalp was compared among normal scalp (n=4), patchy alopecia areata scalp (n=8), and alopecia totalis/universalis scalp (n=8). RNA came from the PAXgene miRNA kit for fixed scalp, the miRNeasy kit for PBMCs, and the RNeasy kit for mouse skin. TCRbeta CDR3 regions were amplified by immunoSEQ multiplex PCR using 35 Vbeta forward and 13 Jbeta reverse primers.

V sheds 4 bases and J sheds 3 bases, leaving 7 bases between their ends. The CDR1 and CDR2 encoded by the germline V gene (reference sequence) are GTSNPN and SVGIG. From its cysteine to its phenylalanine, the CDR3 spans 11 amino acids. CDR3 DNA is the only sequence kept; it has 33 bases, read in frame from the first base. This clone was seen a handful of times. Its antigen target is currently unknown. Base qualities are not at hand, and no much larger clone is one base apart. Study-level results and caveats: The treated cohort was small, with a single nonresponder, so links between baseline CD8+ expansion and response need larger studies. Unlike mouse skin, where gammadelta T cells dominate, normal human skin contains resident alphabeta T cells that get sequenced too, which complicates analysis of the scalp TCR repertoire. During tofacitinib treatment, many expanded lesional clones remained in scalp and blood, and this persistence may partly explain relapse after treatment is stopped. Tofacitinib significantly decreased scalp clonality and the number of expanded CD8+ clones among the top 100 scalp clones. Shared TCR sequences between patients were less evident than in mice, which may be partly attributable to HLA diversity in the patient population. Compared with normal scalp, lesional scalp, particularly in alopecia totalis/universalis, had higher clonality and more expanded CD8+ clones, which suggests antigenic drive.

The library was generated by the immunoSEQ multiplex PCR assay. RNA was extracted from all samples and reverse transcribed into cDNA, which served as template for TCR sequencing. SuperScript III was used to make first-strand cDNA, primed with a 2:1 mix of oligo-dT and random hexamers. A synthetic immune receptor repertoire was used to measure amplification bias, and any remaining bias was corrected computationally. In the authors' own workflow: Raw reads were preprocessed to remove errors, and CDR3 was defined by IMGT conventions from the conserved cysteine to phenylalanine. Clonality was computed by normalizing Shannon entropy by log2 of the number of productive unique TCRs and subtracting the result from 1. CD4 or CD8 identity of scalp clones was inferred by cross-referencing scalp TCRbeta sequences with sorted blood CD4 and CD8 repertoires. TCRdb carries this immuneACCESS record with in-frame sequences only. Its versions omit some clonotypes, under half of them owing to an unresolved V gene in the studies checked, with the rest unexplained. V, J and clone size are those of that table, while D and trimming were read from the DNA. Present in this sample are 170,000 or so clones, 53% of which were seen just once. 10% to 11% of the sample is held by the ten biggest clonotypes.

The sample's time point label, in plain terms: 24 weeks on oral tofacitinib. This specimen's treatment or condition label, interpreted: oral pan-JAK inhibitor, 5-10 mg twice daily. Peripheral blood and lesional scalp punch biopsies were obtained from patients with alopecia areata. PBMCs were separated by density centrifugation and stained for CD3, CD4 and CD8, after which CD4+ and CD8+ T cells were sorted on a FACSAria. The sequenced sample was CD8+ T cells sorted from blood, obtained at week 24, from a patient treated with tofacitinib. This sequence uses TRBV30 and TRBJ2-7; the D gene is unclear. This receptor was obtained from a human donor with alopecia areata. The CDR3 has the sequence CAWTQNYEQYF. The sequenced DNA: TGTGCCTGGACCCAAAACTACGAGCAGTACTTC.